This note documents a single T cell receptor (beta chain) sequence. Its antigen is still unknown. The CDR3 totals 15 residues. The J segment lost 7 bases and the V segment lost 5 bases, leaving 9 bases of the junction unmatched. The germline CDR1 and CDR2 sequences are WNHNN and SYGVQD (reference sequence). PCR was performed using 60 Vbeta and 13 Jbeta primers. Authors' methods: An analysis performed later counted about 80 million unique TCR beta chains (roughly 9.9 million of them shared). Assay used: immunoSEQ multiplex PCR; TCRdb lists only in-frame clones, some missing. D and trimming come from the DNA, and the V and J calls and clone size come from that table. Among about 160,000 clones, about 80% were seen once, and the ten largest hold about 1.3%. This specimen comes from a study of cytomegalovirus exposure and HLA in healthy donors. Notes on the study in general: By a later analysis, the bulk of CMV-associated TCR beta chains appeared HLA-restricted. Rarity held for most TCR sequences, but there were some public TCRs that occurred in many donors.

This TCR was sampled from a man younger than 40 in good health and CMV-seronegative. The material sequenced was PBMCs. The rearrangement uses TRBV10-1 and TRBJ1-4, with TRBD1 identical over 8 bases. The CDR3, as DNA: TGCGCCAGCAGTCCAGCGACAGGGGAAGGTGAAAAACTGTTTTTT. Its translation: CASSPATGEGEKLFF.